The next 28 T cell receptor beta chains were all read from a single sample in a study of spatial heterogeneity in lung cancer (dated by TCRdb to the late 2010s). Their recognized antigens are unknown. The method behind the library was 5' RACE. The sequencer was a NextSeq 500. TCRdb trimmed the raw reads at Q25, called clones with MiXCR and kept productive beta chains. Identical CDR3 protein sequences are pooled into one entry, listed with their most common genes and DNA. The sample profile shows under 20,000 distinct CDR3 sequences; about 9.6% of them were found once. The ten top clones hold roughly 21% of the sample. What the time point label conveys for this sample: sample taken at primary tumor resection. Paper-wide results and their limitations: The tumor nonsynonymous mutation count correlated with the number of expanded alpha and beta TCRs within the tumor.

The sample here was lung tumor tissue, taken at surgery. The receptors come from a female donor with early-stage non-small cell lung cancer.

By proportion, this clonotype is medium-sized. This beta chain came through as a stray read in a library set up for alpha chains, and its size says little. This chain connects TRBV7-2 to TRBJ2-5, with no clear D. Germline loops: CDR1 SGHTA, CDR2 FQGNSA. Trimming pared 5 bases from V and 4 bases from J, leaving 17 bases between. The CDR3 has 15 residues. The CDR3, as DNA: TGTGCCAGCAGCGCCCGTCCCGAATTATTAGAGACCCAGTACTTC. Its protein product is CASSARPELLETQYF. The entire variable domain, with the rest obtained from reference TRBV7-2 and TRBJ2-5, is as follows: GAGVSQSPSNKVTEKGKDVELRCDPISGHTALYWYRQSLGQGLEFLIYFQGNSAPDKSGLPSDRFSAERTGGSVSTLTIQRTQQEDSAVYLCASSARPELLETQYFGPGTRLLVL.

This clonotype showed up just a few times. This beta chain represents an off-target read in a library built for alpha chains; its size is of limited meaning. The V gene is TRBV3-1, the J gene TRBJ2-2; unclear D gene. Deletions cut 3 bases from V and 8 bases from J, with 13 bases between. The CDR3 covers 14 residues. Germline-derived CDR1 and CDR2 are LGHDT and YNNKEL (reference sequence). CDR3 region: CASSQVVPEGELFF. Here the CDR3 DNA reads TGTGCCAGCAGCCAGGTCGTGCCGGAGGGGGAGCTGTTTTTT.

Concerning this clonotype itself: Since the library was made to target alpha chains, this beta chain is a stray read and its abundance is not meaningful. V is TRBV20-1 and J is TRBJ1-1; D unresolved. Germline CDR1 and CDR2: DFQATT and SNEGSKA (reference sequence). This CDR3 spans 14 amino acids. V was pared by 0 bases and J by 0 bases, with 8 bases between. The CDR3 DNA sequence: TGCAGTGCTAGAGACCTGGGATTGAACACTGAAGCTTTCTTT. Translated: CSARDLGLNTEAFF.

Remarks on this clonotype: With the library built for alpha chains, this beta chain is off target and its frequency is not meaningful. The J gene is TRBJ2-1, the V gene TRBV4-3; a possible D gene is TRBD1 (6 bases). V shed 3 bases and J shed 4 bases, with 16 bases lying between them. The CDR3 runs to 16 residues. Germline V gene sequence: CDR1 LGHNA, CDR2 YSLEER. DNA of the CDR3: TGCGCCAGCAGCCATCGACCAGGGGAATTATACAATGAGCAGTTCTTC. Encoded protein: CASSHRPGELYNEQFF.

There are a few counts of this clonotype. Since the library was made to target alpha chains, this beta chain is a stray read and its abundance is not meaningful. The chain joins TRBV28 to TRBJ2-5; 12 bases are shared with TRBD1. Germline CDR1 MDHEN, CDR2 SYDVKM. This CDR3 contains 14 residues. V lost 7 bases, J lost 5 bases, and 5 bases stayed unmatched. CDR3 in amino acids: CASMGQGARETQYF. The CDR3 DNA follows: TGTGCCAGCATGGGACAGGGGGCTAGGGAGACCCAGTACTTC.

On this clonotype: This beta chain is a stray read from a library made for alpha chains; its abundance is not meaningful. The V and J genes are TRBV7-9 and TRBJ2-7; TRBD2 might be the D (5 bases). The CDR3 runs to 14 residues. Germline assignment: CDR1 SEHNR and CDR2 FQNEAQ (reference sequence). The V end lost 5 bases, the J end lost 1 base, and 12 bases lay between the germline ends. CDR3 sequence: CASSVGGRSYEQYF. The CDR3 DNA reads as TGTGCCAGCAGCGTAGGAGGCAGGTCCTACGAGCAGTACTTC.

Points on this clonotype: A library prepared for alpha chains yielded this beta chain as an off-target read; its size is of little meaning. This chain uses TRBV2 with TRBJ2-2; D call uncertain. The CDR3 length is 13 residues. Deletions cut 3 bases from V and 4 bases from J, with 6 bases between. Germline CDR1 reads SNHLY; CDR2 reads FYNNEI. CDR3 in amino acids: CASSDLITGELFF. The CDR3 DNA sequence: TGTGCCAGCAGTGATCTGATCACCGGGGAGCTGTTTTTT.

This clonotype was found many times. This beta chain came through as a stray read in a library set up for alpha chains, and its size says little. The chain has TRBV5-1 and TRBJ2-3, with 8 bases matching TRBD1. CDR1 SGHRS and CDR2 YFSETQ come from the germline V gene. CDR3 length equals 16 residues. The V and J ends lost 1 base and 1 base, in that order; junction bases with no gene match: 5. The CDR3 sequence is CASSLSQGARTDTQYF. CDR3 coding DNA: TGCGCCAGCAGCTTGTCCCAGGGGGCTCGCACAGATACGCAGTATTTT.

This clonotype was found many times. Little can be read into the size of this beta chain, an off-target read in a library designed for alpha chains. The CDR3 loop reads CASSDWAIANTGELFF. The CDR3 nucleotides are TGTGCCAGCAGTGATTGGGCTATTGCGAACACCGGGGAGCTGTTTTTT. The V and J genes are TRBV2 and TRBJ2-2; no definite D call. The CDR3 loop spans 16 amino acids. The germline V gene encodes CDR1 SNHLY and CDR2 FYNNEI. The V end was cut by 3 bases, the J end by 0 bases, with 11 bases between.

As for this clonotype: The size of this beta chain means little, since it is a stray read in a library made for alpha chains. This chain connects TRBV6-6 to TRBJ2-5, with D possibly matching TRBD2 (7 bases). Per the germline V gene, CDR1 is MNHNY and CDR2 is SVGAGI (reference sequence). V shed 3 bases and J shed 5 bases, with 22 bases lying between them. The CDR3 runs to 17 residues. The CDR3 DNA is TGTGCCAGCAGTTATGTATCGGGGGGCTTCCGGCAGGAGACCCAGTACTTC. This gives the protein CASSYVSGGFRQETQYF.

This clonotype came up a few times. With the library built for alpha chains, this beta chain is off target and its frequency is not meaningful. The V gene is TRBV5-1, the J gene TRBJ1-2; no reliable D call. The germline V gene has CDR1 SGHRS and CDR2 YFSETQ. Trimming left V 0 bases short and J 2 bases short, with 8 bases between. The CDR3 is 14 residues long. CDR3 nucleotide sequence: TGCGCCAGCAGCTTGGATGAGGAGAACTATGGCTACACCTTC. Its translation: CASSLDEENYGYTF.

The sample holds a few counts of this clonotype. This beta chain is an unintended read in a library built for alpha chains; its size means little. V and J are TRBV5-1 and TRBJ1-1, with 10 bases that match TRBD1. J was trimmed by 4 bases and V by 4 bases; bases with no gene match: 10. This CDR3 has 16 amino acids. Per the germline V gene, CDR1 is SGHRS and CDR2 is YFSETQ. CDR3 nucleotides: TGCGCCAGCAGCATTCGACAGGGGGCGCGGGGCACTGAAGCTTTCTTT. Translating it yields CASSIRQGARGTEAFF. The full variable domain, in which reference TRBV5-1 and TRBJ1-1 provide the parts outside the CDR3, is KAGVTQTPRYLIKTRGQQVTLSCSPISGHRSVSWYQQTPGQGLQFLFEYFSETQRNKGNFPGRFSGRQFSNSRSEMNVSTLELGDSALYLCASSIRQGARGTEAFFGQGTRLTVV.

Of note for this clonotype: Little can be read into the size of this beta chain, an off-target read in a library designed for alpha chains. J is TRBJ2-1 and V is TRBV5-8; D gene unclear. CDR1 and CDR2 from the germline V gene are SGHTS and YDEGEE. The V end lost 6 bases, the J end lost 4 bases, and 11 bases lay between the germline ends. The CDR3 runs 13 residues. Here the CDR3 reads CASNSEGYNEQFF. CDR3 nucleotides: TGTGCCAGCAACAGCGAAGGGTACAATGAGCAGTTCTTC.

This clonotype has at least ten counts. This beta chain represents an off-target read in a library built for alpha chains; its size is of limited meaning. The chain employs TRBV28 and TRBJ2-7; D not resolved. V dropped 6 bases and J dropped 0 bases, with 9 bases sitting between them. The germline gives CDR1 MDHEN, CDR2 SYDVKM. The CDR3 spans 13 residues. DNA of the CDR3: TGTGCCAGCAGATTACAAAGCTCCTACGAGCAGTACTTC. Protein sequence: CASRLQSSYEQYF.

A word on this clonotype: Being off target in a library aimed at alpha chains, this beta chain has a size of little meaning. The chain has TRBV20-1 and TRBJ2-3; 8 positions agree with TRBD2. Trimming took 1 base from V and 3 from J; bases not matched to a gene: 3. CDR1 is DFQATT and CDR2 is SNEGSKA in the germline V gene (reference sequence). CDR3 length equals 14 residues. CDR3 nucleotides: TGCAGTGCTAGAGCTGGACTAGCAACAGATACGCAGTATTTT. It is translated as CSARAGLATDTQYF.

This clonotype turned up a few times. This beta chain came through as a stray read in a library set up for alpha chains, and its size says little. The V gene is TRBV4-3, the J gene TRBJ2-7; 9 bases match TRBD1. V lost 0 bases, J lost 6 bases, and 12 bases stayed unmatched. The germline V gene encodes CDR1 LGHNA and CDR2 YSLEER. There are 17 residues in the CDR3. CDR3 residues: CASSQDFSTGGFGEQYF. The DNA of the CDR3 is TGCGCCAGCAGCCAAGATTTCTCGACAGGGGGGTTTGGCGAGCAGTACTTC.

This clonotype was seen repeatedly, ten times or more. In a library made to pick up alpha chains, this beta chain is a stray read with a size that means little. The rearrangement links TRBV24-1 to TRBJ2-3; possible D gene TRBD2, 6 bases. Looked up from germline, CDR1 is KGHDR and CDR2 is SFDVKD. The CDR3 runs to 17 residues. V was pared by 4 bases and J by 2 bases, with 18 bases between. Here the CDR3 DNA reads TGTGCCACCAGTGACCTGGGGGGTACCAAGAACACAGATACGCAGTATTTT. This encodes CATSDLGGTKNTDTQYF.

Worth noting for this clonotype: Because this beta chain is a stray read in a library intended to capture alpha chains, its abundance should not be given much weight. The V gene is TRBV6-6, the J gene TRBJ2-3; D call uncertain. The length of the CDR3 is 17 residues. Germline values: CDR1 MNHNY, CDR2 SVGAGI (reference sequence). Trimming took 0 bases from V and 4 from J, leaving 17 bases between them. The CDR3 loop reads CASSYSKSPMHPDTQYF. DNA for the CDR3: TGTGCCAGCAGTTACTCGAAGTCACCGATGCATCCAGATACGCAGTATTTT.

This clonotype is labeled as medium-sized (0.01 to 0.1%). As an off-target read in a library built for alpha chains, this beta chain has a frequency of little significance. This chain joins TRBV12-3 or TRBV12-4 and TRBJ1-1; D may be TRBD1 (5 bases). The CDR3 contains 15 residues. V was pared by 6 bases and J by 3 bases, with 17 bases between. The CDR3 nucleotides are TGTGCCAGCAGCCCCGGCCGCGTGGGACACACTGAAGCTTTCTTT. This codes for CASSPGRVGHTEAFF.

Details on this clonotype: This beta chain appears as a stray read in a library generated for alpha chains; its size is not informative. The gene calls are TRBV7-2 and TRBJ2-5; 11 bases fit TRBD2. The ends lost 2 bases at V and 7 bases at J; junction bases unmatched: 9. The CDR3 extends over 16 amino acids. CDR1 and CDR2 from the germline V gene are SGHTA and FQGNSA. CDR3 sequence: CASSLLGLADGGTQYF. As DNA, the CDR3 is TGTGCCAGCAGCTTATTGGGACTAGCGGACGGGGGGACCCAGTACTTC.

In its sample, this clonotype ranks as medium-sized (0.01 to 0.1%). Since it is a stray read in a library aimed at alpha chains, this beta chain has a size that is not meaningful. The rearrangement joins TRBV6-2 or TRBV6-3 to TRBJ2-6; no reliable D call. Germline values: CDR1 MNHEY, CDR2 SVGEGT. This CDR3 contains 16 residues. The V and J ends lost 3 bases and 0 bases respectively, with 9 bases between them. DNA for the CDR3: TGTGCCAGCAGTTATGGCAGGCTCTCTGGGGCCAACGTCCTGACTTTC. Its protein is CASSYGRLSGANVLTF.

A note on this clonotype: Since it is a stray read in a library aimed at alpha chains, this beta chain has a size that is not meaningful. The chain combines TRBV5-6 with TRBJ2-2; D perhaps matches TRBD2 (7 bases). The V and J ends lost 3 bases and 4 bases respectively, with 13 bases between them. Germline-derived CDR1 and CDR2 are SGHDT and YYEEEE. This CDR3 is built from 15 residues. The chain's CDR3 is CASSYTGGPTGELFF. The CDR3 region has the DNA TGTGCCAGCAGCTACACCGGGGGGCCCACCGGGGAGCTGTTTTTT.

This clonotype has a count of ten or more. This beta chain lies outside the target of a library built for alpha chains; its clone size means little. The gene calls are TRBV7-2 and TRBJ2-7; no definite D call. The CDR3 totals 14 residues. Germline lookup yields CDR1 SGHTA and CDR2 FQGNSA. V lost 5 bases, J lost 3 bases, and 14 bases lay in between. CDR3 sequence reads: CASSRSGRLYEQYF. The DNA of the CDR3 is TGTGCCAGCAGCCGTTCCGGCCGACTCTACGAGCAGTACTTC.

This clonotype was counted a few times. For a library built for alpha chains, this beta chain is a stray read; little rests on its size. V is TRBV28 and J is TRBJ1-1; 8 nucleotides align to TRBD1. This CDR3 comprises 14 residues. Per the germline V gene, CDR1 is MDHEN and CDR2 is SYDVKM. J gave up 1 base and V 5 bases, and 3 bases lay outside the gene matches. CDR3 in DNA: TGTGCCAGCAGTCGAACAGGGGGGAACACTGAAGCTTTCTTT. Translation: CASSRTGGNTEAFF.

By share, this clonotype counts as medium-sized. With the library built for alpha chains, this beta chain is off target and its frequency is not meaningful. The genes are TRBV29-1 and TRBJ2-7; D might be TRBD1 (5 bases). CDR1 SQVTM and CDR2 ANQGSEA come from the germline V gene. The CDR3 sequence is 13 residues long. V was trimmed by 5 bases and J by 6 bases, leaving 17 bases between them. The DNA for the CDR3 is TGCAGCGTTCGATCACCAGGGTCATTCGAGCAGTACTTC. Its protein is CSVRSPGSFEQYF.

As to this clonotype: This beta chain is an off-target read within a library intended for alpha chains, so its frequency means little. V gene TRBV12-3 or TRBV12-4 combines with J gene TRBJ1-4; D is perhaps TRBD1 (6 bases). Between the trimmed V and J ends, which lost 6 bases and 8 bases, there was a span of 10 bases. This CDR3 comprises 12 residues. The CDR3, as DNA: TGTGCCAGCAGCAGGGGAAGCGAAAAACTGTTTTTT. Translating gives CASSRGSEKLFF.

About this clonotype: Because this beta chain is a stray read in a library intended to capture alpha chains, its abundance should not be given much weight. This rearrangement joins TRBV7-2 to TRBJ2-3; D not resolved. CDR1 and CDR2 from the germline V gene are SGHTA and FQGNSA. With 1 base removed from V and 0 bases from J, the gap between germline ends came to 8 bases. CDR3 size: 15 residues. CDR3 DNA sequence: TGTGCCAGCAGCTTAGGGATTACTAGCACAGATACGCAGTATTTT. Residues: CASSLGITSTDTQYF.

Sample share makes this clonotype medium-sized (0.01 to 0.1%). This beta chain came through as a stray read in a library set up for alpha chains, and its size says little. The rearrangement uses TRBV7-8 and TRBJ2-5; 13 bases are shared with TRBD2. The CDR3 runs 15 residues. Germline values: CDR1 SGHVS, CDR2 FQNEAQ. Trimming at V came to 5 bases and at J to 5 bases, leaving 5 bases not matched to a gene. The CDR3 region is CASSRTSGGFETQYF. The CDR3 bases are TGTGCCAGCAGCCGGACTAGCGGGGGTTTTGAGACCCAGTACTTC. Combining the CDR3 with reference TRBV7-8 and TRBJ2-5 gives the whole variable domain GAGVSQSPRYKVAKRGQDVALRCDPISGHVSLFWYQQALGQGPEFLTYFQNEAQLDKSGLPSDRFFAERPEGSVSTLKIQRTQQEDSAVYLCASSRTSGGFETQYFGPGTRLLVL.